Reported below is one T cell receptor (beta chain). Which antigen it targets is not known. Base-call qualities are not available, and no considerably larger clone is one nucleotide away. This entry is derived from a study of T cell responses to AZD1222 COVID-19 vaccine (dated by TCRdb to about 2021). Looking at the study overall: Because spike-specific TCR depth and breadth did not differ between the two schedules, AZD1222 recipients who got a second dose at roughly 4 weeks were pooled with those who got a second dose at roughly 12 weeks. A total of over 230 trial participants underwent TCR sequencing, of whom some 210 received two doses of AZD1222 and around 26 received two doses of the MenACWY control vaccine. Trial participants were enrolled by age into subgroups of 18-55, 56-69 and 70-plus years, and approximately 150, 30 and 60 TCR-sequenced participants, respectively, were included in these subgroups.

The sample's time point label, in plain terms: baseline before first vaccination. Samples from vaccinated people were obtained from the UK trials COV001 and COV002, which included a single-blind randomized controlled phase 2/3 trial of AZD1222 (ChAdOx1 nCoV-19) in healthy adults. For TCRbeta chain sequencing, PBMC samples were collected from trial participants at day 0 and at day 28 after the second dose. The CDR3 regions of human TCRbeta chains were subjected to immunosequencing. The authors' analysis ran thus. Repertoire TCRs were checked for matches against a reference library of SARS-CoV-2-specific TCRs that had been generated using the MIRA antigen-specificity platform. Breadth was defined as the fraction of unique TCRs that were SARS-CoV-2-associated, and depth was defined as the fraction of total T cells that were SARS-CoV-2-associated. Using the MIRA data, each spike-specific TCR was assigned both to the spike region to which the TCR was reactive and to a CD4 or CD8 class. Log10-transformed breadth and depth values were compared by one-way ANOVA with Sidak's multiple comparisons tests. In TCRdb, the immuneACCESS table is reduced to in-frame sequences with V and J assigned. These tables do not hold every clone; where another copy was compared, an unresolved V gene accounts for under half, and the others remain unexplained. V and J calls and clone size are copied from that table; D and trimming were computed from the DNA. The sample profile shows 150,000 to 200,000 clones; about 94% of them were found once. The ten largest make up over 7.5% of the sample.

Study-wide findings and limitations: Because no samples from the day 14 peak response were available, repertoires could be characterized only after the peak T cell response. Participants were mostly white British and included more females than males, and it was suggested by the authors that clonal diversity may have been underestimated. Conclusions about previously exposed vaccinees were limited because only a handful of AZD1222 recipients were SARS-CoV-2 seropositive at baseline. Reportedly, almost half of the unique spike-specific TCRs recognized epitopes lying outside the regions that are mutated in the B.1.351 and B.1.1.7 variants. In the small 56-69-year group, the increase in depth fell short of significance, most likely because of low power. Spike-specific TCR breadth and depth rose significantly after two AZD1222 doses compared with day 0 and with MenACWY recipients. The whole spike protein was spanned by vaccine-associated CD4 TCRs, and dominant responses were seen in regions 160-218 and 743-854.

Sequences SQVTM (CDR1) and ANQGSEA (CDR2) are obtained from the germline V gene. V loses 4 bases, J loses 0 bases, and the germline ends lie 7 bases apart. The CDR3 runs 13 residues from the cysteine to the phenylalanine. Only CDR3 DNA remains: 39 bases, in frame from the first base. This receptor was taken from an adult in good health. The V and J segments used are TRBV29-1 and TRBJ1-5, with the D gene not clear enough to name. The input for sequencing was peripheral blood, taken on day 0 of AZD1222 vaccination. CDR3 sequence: CSVGQYSNQPQHF. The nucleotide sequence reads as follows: TGCAGCGTTGGACAATATAGCAATCAGCCCCAGCATTTT.